This T cell receptor beta chain was recovered during a study of OX40 agonist ivuxolimab in advanced cancers. Findings of the study overall: At 0.1-3.0 mg/kg, partial responders had clonal expansion among the lowest observed. Not determined was the antigen specificity of the expanded peripheral T cells.

Libraries were prepared by immunoSEQ multiplex PCR; TCRdb keeps only in-frame clonotypes and omits some of them. The repertoire holds some 64,000 clones, approximately 85% seen once, with 9.8% in the top ten. The germline CDR1 and CDR2 sequences are LNHDA and SQIVND (reference sequence). V was shortened by 5 bases and J by 0 bases, with 13 bases between the two germline ends. This CDR3 is 15 amino acids long. Note on this clone: Its antigen remains unknown.

Sample: CD4+ or CD8+ T cells sorted from blood, taken in a trial of the OX40 agonist ivuxolimab. V gene TRBV19 combines with J gene TRBJ1-2; the D is unclear. The receptor was derived from an adult with an advanced solid tumor such as melanoma, head and neck, liver or kidney cancer. The CDR3 sequence: CASSEWQRANYGYTF. The DNA of the CDR3 is TGTGCCAGTAGTGAATGGCAGAGAGCTAACTATGGCTACACCTTC.